This entry describes one T cell receptor (beta chain). This CDR3 is 15 amino acids long. Germline CDR1 KGHSH, CDR2 LQKENI. V was trimmed by 0 bases and J by 3 bases, leaving 11 bases between them. Random-hexamer reverse transcription was applied to about 0.45 to 1 ug RNA. The CDR3 of TCR beta was amplified by immunoSEQ multiplex PCR across 54 Vbeta and 13 Jbeta. TCRdb called the immunoSEQ multiplex PCR reads again in MiXCR, with one record for every CDR3 protein. In the table there are approximately 200,000 distinct CDR3 sequences, about 90% of which are singletons. The entry originates in a study of CD8 T cells in Susac syndrome. The authors carried out high-throughput sequencing of TCR beta. They applied it to CD8+ and CD4+ T cells obtained from blood. Through negative isolation, CD4+ and CD8+ T cells were obtained, while TEMRA cells were enriched using FACS.

Specimen: CD8+ T cells from PBMCs. The TCR was taken from a human donor with multiple sclerosis. The rearrangement joins TRBV18 to TRBJ1-2; possible D gene TRBD1, 5 bases. The CDR3 loop is CASSPPTWGDYGYTF. The CDR3, as DNA: TGTGCCAGCTCACCACCGACCTGGGGGGACTATGGCTACACCTTC.